The 9 T cell receptor beta chains below were found in one sample sequenced in a study of post-analysis software for immune sequencing data. Study-level findings and limits: About 5 TRBV segments (TRBV5-6, TRBV5-1 and TRBV20-1 among them) occurred more frequently in patients than in controls.

No cognate antigen is known for these TCRs. Every TCR beta cDNA library bore unique molecular identifiers. Via MiXCR, TCRdb re-called the PCR reads, giving one row per CDR3 protein. The profile shows approximately 770,000 distinct CDR3 sequences, 46% of them singletons. Sequenced: blood. The receptors here all came from a girl aged 5-17 years with multiple sclerosis.

This rearrangement joins TRBV29-1 to TRBJ1-2; perhaps TRBD1 as D (6 bases). V was clipped by 6 bases and J by 4 bases, with 12 bases between them. Germline CDR1 is SQVTM and CDR2 is ANQGSEA. The CDR3 loop spans 12 amino acids. CDR3 nucleotide sequence: TGCAGCGTCGGGACACCCCCCTATGGCTACACCTTC. Protein: CSVGTPPYGYTF.

With regard to this clonotype: The junction departs from the called germline gene at one end, perhaps through a read error. The DNA of the CDR3 is TGTGCCAGCAGCTTAAGTTCGGTAGGCGCTTCTGGGGCCAACGTCCCGACTTTC. It specifies CASSLSSVGASGANVPTF. The rearrangement joins TRBV7-8 to TRBJ2-6, with D perhaps matching TRBD1 (5 bases). The CDR3 extends over 18 amino acids. Looked up from germline, CDR1 is SGHVS and CDR2 is FQNEAQ.

This clonotype was seen a handful of times. J is TRBJ1-2 and V is TRBV27; D possibly corresponds to TRBD1 (5 bases). The V gene lost 5 bases and the J gene lost 4 bases, with 17 bases spanning the gap. The CDR3 is made up of 15 amino acids. Germline lookup yields CDR1 MNHEY and CDR2 SMNVEV (reference sequence). The CDR3 protein is CASSPIDRWPYGYTF. CDR3 bases: TGTGCCAGCAGTCCTATCGACAGATGGCCCTATGGCTACACCTTC.

This clonotype was seen many times. This rearrangement joins TRBV29-1 to TRBJ2-5, with D perhaps TRBD1 (7 bases). Trimming took off 4 bases at V and 2 bases at J, with 14 bases between the two ends. The CDR3 totals 14 residues. CDR1 SQVTM and CDR2 ANQGSEA come from the germline V gene. The CDR3 DNA is TGCAGCGTTGTGCGACAGGGAGGTCAAGAGACCCAGTACTTC. Protein product: CSVVRQGGQETQYF.

The table lists this clonotype with a few counts. DNA of the CDR3: TGTGCCAGCAGCTCGGCAGGAGTAGAGTACGAGCAGTACTTC. Protein: CASSSAGVEYEQYF. The chain has TRBV5-6 and TRBJ2-7, with D hard to call. V lost 3 bases and J lost 4, with 14 bases in between. This CDR3 spans 14 amino acids. The germline CDR1 and CDR2 sequences are SGHDT and YYEEEE.

The chain employs TRBV5-1 and TRBJ2-5, with D tentatively TRBD1 (6 bases). The DNA matches TRBJ2-7 better at its end, which makes the J call doubtful. This CDR3 has 15 amino acids. CDR1 and CDR2 (germline): SGHRS, YFSETQ. The CDR3 region is CASSAIGTSANEQYF. CDR3 bases: TGCGCCAGCAGCGCGATAGGGACAAGCGCCAACGAGCAGTACTTC.

The chain carries TRBV5-6 and TRBJ2-2; perhaps D is TRBD1 or TRBD2 (5 bases each). Trimming shortened V by 2 bases and J by 0 bases, and 11 bases separated the two germline ends. CDR1 is SGHDT, CDR2 YYEEEE, per germline. The CDR3 loop spans 16 amino acids. The CDR3 here is CASSFYGAANTGELFF. CDR3 coding DNA: TGTGCCAGCAGCTTTTACGGGGCTGCGAACACCGGGGAGCTGTTTTTT.

This rearrangement joins TRBV5-1 to TRBJ1-1; D remains ambiguous. V dropped 1 base and J dropped 11 bases, with 18 bases sitting between them. The CDR3 length is 14 residues. In germline, CDR1 is SGHRS, CDR2 YFSETQ. The CDR3 nucleotides are TGCGCCAGCAGCTTGATTCCGCAAAGCCCGGATGCTTTCTTT. Protein sequence: CASSLIPQSPDAFF.

This clonotype was detected only a few times. This sequence joins TRBV6-1 and TRBJ2-7; D might be TRBD2 (5 bases). The CDR3 covers 15 residues. The V gene lost 3 bases and the J gene lost 1 base, with 13 bases spanning the gap. Germline V gene lookup returns CDR1 MNHNS and CDR2 SASEGT. In nucleotides, the CDR3 is TGTGCCAGCAGTGAGATGGCCAGCGGTTCCTACGAGCAGTACTTC. Translating it yields CASSEMASGSYEQYF.